Listed below are T cell receptor beta chains from one sample, sequenced in a study of cytomegalovirus exposure and HLA in healthy donors. Here immunoSEQ multiplex PCR was the method, and the copy in TCRdb shows in-frame clones only, minus some. The table shows approximately 140,000 clones, with 80% occurring only once. Sequencing was carried out using PBMCs. All receptors come from a woman in her forties in good health and CMV-seronegative. The CDR3 runs from the conserved cysteine through the conserved F or W. D genes are given only for firm matches. Clone size is shown for a subset of rows, as once, few, many or a class of expanded clone.

clone_size: NA; j_call: TRBJ2-2; cdr3_length: 14; v_call: TRBV19; d_call: NA; cdr3_aa: CASSPGGGAGELFF; cdr3_nt: TGTGCCAGTAGTCCTGGGGGGGGCGCCGGGGAGCTGTTTTTT
clone_size: NA; j_call: TRBJ2-7; cdr3_length: 17; v_call: TRBV2; d_call: TRBD1; cdr3_aa: CASSESVWGQETYEQYF; cdr3_nt: TGTGCCAGCAGTGAGTCCGTTTGGGGACAGGAGACCTACGAGCAGTACTTC
clone_size: NA; j_call: TRBJ1-4; cdr3_length: 15; v_call: TRBV28; d_call: NA; cdr3_aa: CASRPTDLIWEKLFF; cdr3_nt: TGTGCCAGCAGACCGACAGACCTCATCTGGGAAAAACTGTTTTTT
clone_size: NA; j_call: TRBJ2-3; cdr3_length: 16; v_call: TRBV9; d_call: TRBD2; cdr3_aa: CASSPKSSGVADTQYF; cdr3_nt: TGTGCCAGCAGCCCCAAGAGTAGCGGGGTGGCAGATACGCAGTATTTT
clone_size: few; j_call: TRBJ1-1; cdr3_length: 16; v_call: TRBV5-6; d_call: TRBD1; cdr3_aa: CASSQALQGASTEAFF; cdr3_nt: TGTGCCAGCAGCCAAGCTCTCCAGGGGGCTAGCACTGAAGCTTTCTTT
clone_size: NA; j_call: TRBJ2-3; cdr3_length: 15; v_call: TRBV28; d_call: NA; cdr3_aa: CASSFGRGFTDTQYF; cdr3_nt: TGTGCCAGCAGTTTCGGACGGGGGTTCACAGATACGCAGTATTTT
clone_size: NA; j_call: TRBJ2-3; cdr3_length: 16; v_call: TRBV5-4; d_call: TRBD1; cdr3_aa: CASSLRGQGGWWTQYF; cdr3_nt: TGTGCCAGCAGCTTGAGGGGACAGGGGGGGTGGTGGACGCAGTATTTT
clone_size: few; j_call: TRBJ2-7; cdr3_length: 15; v_call: TRBV27; d_call: TRBD2; cdr3_aa: CASSPLAGSSYEQYF; cdr3_nt: TGTGCCAGCAGTCCCCTAGCGGGATCCTCCTACGAGCAGTACTTC
clone_size: NA; j_call: TRBJ2-5; cdr3_length: 15; v_call: TRBV9; d_call: TRBD2; cdr3_aa: CASSVPTSGGETQYF; cdr3_nt: TGTGCCAGCAGCGTACCGACTAGCGGGGGGGAGACCCAGTACTTC
clone_size: NA; j_call: TRBJ1-2; cdr3_length: 14; v_call: TRBV11-1; d_call: NA; cdr3_aa: CASSLLPGDYGYTF; cdr3_nt: TGTGCCAGCAGCTTACTACCAGGGGACTATGGCTACACCTTC
clone_size: NA; j_call: TRBJ1-2; cdr3_length: 14; v_call: TRBV28; d_call: TRBD1; cdr3_aa: CASSYDRGAYGYTF; cdr3_nt: TGTGCCAGCAGCTACGACAGGGGGGCCTATGGCTACACCTTC
clone_size: NA; j_call: TRBJ2-2; cdr3_length: 14; v_call: TRBV18; d_call: NA; cdr3_aa: CASSLTENTGELFF; cdr3_nt: TGTGCCAGCTCACTGACAGAGAACACCGGGGAGCTGTTTTTT
clone_size: NA; j_call: TRBJ1-2; cdr3_length: 14; v_call: TRBV14; d_call: NA; cdr3_aa: CASSRLTAFYGYTF; cdr3_nt: TGTGCCAGCAGCCGTTTAACAGCTTTCTATGGCTACACCTTC
clone_size: NA; j_call: TRBJ1-2; cdr3_length: 15; v_call: TRBV5-4; d_call: TRBD1; cdr3_aa: CASSPPGQGAQGYTF; cdr3_nt: TGTGCCAGCAGCCCACCGGGACAGGGGGCGCAAGGCTACACCTTC
clone_size: few; j_call: TRBJ1-1; cdr3_length: 13; v_call: TRBV29-1; d_call: NA; cdr3_aa: CSVKQGMNTEAFF; cdr3_nt: TGCAGCGTTAAGCAGGGGATGAACACTGAAGCTTTCTTT
clone_size: NA; j_call: TRBJ2-3; cdr3_length: 15; v_call: TRBV5-6; d_call: NA; cdr3_aa: CASSLAVRSTDTQYF; cdr3_nt: TGTGCCAGCAGCTTGGCAGTCAGGTCCACAGATACGCAGTATTTT
clone_size: NA; j_call: TRBJ1-2; cdr3_length: 13; v_call: TRBV5-1; d_call: TRBD1; cdr3_aa: CASSTRTGSGYTF; cdr3_nt: TGCGCCAGCAGCACCCGGACAGGGAGCGGCTACACCTTC
clone_size: NA; j_call: TRBJ2-3; cdr3_length: 15; v_call: TRBV9; d_call: NA; cdr3_aa: CASSASSGGTDTQYF; cdr3_nt: TGTGCCAGCAGTGCCTCCTCGGGGGGCACAGATACGCAGTATTTT
clone_size: few; j_call: TRBJ1-1; cdr3_length: 14; v_call: TRBV6-6; d_call: NA; cdr3_aa: CASSYSSRNTEAFF; cdr3_nt: TGTGCCAGCAGTTACTCTTCCAGGAACACTGAAGCTTTCTTT
clone_size: NA; j_call: TRBJ1-2; cdr3_length: 12; v_call: TRBV7-8; d_call: NA; cdr3_aa: CASSLRDTGYTF; cdr3_nt: TGTGCCAGCAGCCTCCGGGACACGGGCTACACCTTC
clone_size: NA; j_call: TRBJ1-2; cdr3_length: 17; v_call: TRBV5-6; d_call: TRBD1; cdr3_aa: CASSFGTGGLRNYGYTF; cdr3_nt: TGTGCCAGCAGCTTCGGGACAGGGGGCCTAAGGAACTATGGCTACACCTTC
clone_size: NA; j_call: TRBJ2-7; cdr3_length: 14; v_call: TRBV7-9; d_call: NA; cdr3_aa: CASSPWTDSYEQYF; cdr3_nt: TGTGCCAGCAGCCCCTGGACAGACTCCTACGAGCAGTACTTC
clone_size: NA; j_call: TRBJ2-3; cdr3_length: 20; v_call: TRBV4-3; d_call: TRBD2; cdr3_aa: CASSHTLFGTSGRRTDTQYF; cdr3_nt: TGCGCCAGCAGCCACACCTTATTTGGGACTAGCGGGAGGAGGACAGATACGCAGTATTTT
clone_size: NA; j_call: TRBJ1-2; cdr3_length: 13; v_call: TRBV6-1; d_call: NA; cdr3_aa: CASSELQFYGYTF; cdr3_nt: TGTGCCAGCAGTGAATTGCAGTTCTATGGCTACACCTTC
clone_size: NA; j_call: TRBJ1-1; cdr3_length: 13; v_call: TRBV5-7; d_call: NA; cdr3_aa: CASSFGRNTEAFF; cdr3_nt: TGTGCCAGCAGCTTCGGGAGAAACACTGAAGCTTTCTTT
clone_size: NA; j_call: TRBJ2-3; cdr3_length: 17; v_call: TRBV27; d_call: TRBD2; cdr3_aa: CASSLGSGKRWSDTQYF; cdr3_nt: TGTGCCAGCAGTTTGGGTAGCGGGAAAAGGTGGTCAGATACGCAGTATTTT
clone_size: NA; j_call: TRBJ1-1; cdr3_length: 14; v_call: TRBV7-2; d_call: NA; cdr3_aa: CASSLQGINTEAFF; cdr3_nt: TGTGCCAGCAGCCTGCAGGGGATCAACACTGAAGCTTTCTTT
clone_size: NA; j_call: TRBJ2-7; cdr3_length: 15; v_call: TRBV25-1; d_call: TRBD1; cdr3_aa: CASSPRQGGSYEQYF; cdr3_nt: TGTGCCAGCAGTCCAAGACAGGGGGGCTCCTACGAGCAGTACTTC
clone_size: NA; j_call: TRBJ2-1; cdr3_length: 13; v_call: TRBV7-2; d_call: TRBD1; cdr3_aa: CASSLGIGGEQFF; cdr3_nt: TGTGCCAGCAGCCTCGGAATAGGGGGCGAGCAGTTCTTC
clone_size: NA; j_call: TRBJ2-5; cdr3_length: 18; v_call: TRBV28; d_call: TRBD2; cdr3_aa: CASSRDSGLSRLVETQYF; cdr3_nt: TGTGCCAGCAGTCGAGATTCGGGACTATCTCGCTTAGTAGAGACCCAGTACTTC
clone_size: NA; j_call: TRBJ1-1; cdr3_length: 17; v_call: TRBV12-5; d_call: TRBD1; cdr3_aa: CASGLTPSDRQNTEAFF; cdr3_nt: TGTGCTAGTGGTTTGACCCCTTCGGACAGGCAGAACACTGAAGCTTTCTTT
clone_size: NA; j_call: TRBJ1-4; cdr3_length: 14; v_call: TRBV27; d_call: NA; cdr3_aa: CASSLRQGREKLFF; cdr3_nt: TGTGCCAGCAGTTTGAGGCAGGGCAGAGAAAAACTGTTTTTT
clone_size: NA; j_call: TRBJ2-7; cdr3_length: 16; v_call: TRBV5-4; d_call: NA; cdr3_aa: CASSLGGPSSTYEQYF; cdr3_nt: TGTGCCAGCAGCTTGGGAGGGCCTAGCAGTACCTACGAGCAGTACTTC
clone_size: NA; j_call: TRBJ2-7; cdr3_length: 11; v_call: TRBV29-1; d_call: NA; cdr3_aa: CSVAPGSEQYF; cdr3_nt: TGCAGCGTGGCCCCGGGGTCCGAGCAGTACTTC
clone_size: NA; j_call: TRBJ2-7; cdr3_length: 12; v_call: TRBV7-2; d_call: NA; cdr3_aa: CASSPRPGKQYF; cdr3_nt: TGTGCCAGCAGCCCCAGGCCTGGCAAGCAGTACTTC
clone_size: NA; j_call: TRBJ1-2; cdr3_length: 16; v_call: TRBV15; d_call: NA; cdr3_aa: CATSRDRGHSEDGYTF; cdr3_nt: TGTGCCACCAGCAGAGATCGGGGACACTCGGAGGATGGCTACACCTTC
clone_size: NA; j_call: TRBJ1-1; cdr3_length: 11; v_call: TRBV6-5; d_call: NA; cdr3_aa: CASTDEGKAFF; cdr3_nt: TGTGCCAGCACCGACGAGGGTAAAGCTTTCTTT
clone_size: NA; j_call: TRBJ1-6; cdr3_length: 17; v_call: TRBV5-4; d_call: NA; cdr3_aa: CASRLRLEGFGNSPLHF; cdr3_nt: TGTGCCAGCCGCTTGCGGTTAGAGGGATTTGGTAATTCACCCCTCCACTTT
clone_size: NA; j_call: TRBJ1-6; cdr3_length: 12; v_call: TRBV15; d_call: NA; cdr3_aa: CATSSRDSPLHF; cdr3_nt: TGTGCCACCAGCAGTCGGGATTCACCCCTCCACTTT
clone_size: once; j_call: TRBJ2-2; cdr3_length: 15; v_call: TRBV7-2; d_call: TRBD2; cdr3_aa: CASSSLAGETGELFF; cdr3_nt: TGTGCCAGCAGCTCCCTAGCGGGGGAGACCGGGGAGCTGTTTTTT
clone_size: NA; j_call: TRBJ2-7; cdr3_length: 16; v_call: TRBV5-1; d_call: NA; cdr3_aa: CASSLNRDTANYEQYF; cdr3_nt: TGCGCCAGCAGCCTCAACCGGGACACAGCAAACTACGAGCAGTACTTC
clone_size: NA; j_call: TRBJ2-7; cdr3_length: 15; v_call: TRBV27; d_call: TRBD1; cdr3_aa: CASSWRGDRGYEQYF; cdr3_nt: TGTGCCAGCAGTTGGAGAGGGGACAGGGGTTACGAGCAGTACTTC
clone_size: NA; j_call: TRBJ1-2; cdr3_length: 15; v_call: TRBV27; d_call: NA; cdr3_aa: CASGNIGSPYYGYTF; cdr3_nt: TGTGCCAGCGGAAACATTGGGAGCCCTTACTATGGCTACACCTTC
clone_size: once; j_call: TRBJ1-6; cdr3_length: 15; v_call: TRBV7-8; d_call: TRBD1; cdr3_aa: CASSQSGTGDPPLHF; cdr3_nt: TGTGCCAGCAGCCAGTCCGGGACAGGGGACCCACCCCTCCACTTT
clone_size: NA; j_call: TRBJ2-5; cdr3_length: 13; v_call: TRBV29-1; d_call: NA; cdr3_aa: CSVGSSRWETQYF; cdr3_nt: TGCAGCGTTGGTTCTTCTAGGTGGGAGACCCAGTACTTC
clone_size: NA; j_call: TRBJ1-5; cdr3_length: 16; v_call: TRBV19; d_call: TRBD1; cdr3_aa: CASSIPGQGVYQPQHF; cdr3_nt: TGTGCCAGTAGTATACCCGGACAGGGGGTGTATCAGCCCCAGCATTTT
clone_size: NA; j_call: TRBJ1-2; cdr3_length: 16; v_call: TRBV6-6; d_call: NA; cdr3_aa: CASSYLGGAGGYGYTF; cdr3_nt: TGTGCCAGCAGTTACCTGGGGGGTGCCGGGGGCTATGGCTACACCTTC
clone_size: NA; j_call: TRBJ1-6; cdr3_length: 16; v_call: TRBV14; d_call: TRBD1; cdr3_aa: CASSQTQGASNSPLHF; cdr3_nt: TGTGCCAGCAGCCAGACACAGGGGGCATCGAATTCACCCCTCCACTTT
clone_size: NA; j_call: TRBJ1-2; cdr3_length: 12; v_call: TRBV9; d_call: TRBD1; cdr3_aa: CASWDRADGYTF; cdr3_nt: TGTGCCAGCTGGGACAGGGCAGATGGCTACACCTTC
clone_size: NA; j_call: TRBJ2-4; cdr3_length: 17; v_call: TRBV28; d_call: TRBD1; cdr3_aa: CASRNTRDRGPKNIQYF; cdr3_nt: TGTGCCAGCAGAAATACCCGGGACAGGGGGCCCAAAAACATTCAGTACTTC
clone_size: NA; j_call: TRBJ1-1; cdr3_length: 16; v_call: TRBV18; d_call: TRBD1; cdr3_aa: CASSLRTGGRAAEAFF; cdr3_nt: TGTGCCAGCTCACTCCGGACAGGGGGGAGAGCGGCTGAAGCTTTCTTT
clone_size: NA; j_call: TRBJ1-1; cdr3_length: 16; v_call: TRBV28; d_call: TRBD1; cdr3_aa: CASRKPQGAGNTEAFF; cdr3_nt: TGTGCCAGCCGCAAGCCACAGGGGGCGGGGAACACTGAAGCTTTCTTT
clone_size: NA; j_call: TRBJ2-2; cdr3_length: 17; v_call: TRBV4-2; d_call: NA; cdr3_aa: CASSLGLGGGGAGELFF; cdr3_nt: TGTGCCAGCAGCCTGGGGTTAGGCGGAGGGGGCGCCGGGGAGCTGTTTTTT